This T cell receptor beta chain was captured by sequencing in a study of regulatory T cells in long-lasting Graves disease (dated by TCRdb to about 2021). With respect to the entire study: Antithyroid drugs had been taken for less than 3 months by newly diagnosed Graves' disease patients. Peripheral blood TCR sequencing and RNA sequencing compared persistent Graves' disease patients with newly diagnosed Graves' disease patients. The study was conducted in China and was registered as a clinical trial. A total of around 35 samples were covered by TCR sequencing, comprising around 13 persistent and around 20 newly diagnosed Graves' disease patients. On the study overall, not on this receptor specifically: Compared with newly diagnosed patients, patients with persistent Graves' disease had lower TCR Shannon entropy and fewer highly expanded clones, which suggests clonal expansion. As a limitation, the authors acknowledged that the small sample size may reduce accuracy. Persistent disease showed preferential use of TRBV28, TRBJ1-2 and TRBJ2-5, whereas newly diagnosed disease favored TRBV20-1 and TRBJ2-1. Only the TCR beta chain was sequenced and analyzed. More public clonotypes were shared among persistent patients (over 2,500) than among newly diagnosed patients (approximately 930). Only peripheral blood was studied, because thyroid tissue, the primary lesion, was inaccessible.

The protocol used for the library was multiplex PCR. Sequencing relied on an Illumina HiSeq 4000. TCR beta libraries were built with iRepertoire HTBI primers and Arm-PCR amplification of CDR3 regions. Before sequencing, the PCR products went through gel purification. Turning to the authors' computational methods: Across samples, approximately 68 TRBV and 13 to 15 TRBJ segments were identified and used for gene usage analysis of CDR3 amino acid clonotypes. COPE and FqMerger were used to merge the filtered high-quality paired reads into contigs. BLAST was used to align contigs to IMGT TRBV, TRBD and TRBJ reference genes, and CDR3 was defined according to IMGT. Clonotypes above 0.1% frequency were classified as highly expanded clones. Shannon entropy was used to measure repertoire diversity, and the Gini coefficient was used to measure V-J evenness. Public clonotypes were defined as clonotypes shared by more than one individual. TCRdb passed the public sequencing reads through fastp at Q25 and MiXCR, retaining productive beta sequences. Rows with one shared CDR3 protein collapse into an entry with the most common genes and DNA. TCRdb, not the authors, supplied the V and J calls. The sample yields roughly 400,000 distinct CDR3 sequences; about a sixth were counted once. In total, the top ten clones hold about 23% of the sample.

Points on this clonotype: Which antigen it targets is not known. No much larger clonotype is one base removed from it; base qualities were not supplied.

In the germline V gene, CDR1 corresponds to SGHRS and CDR2 to YFSETQ. V is trimmed back by 1 base and J by 5 bases, and the junction contains 8 bases that no gene match accounts for. The CDR3, cysteine through phenylalanine, is 15 amino acids long. The kept DNA is CDR3 alone, 45 bases in frame from the first base. What this sample's time point label stands for: newly diagnosed GD, antithyroid drugs for less than 3 months. RNA was extracted from PBMCs in TRIzol for both TCR sequencing and RNA sequencing. Graves' disease was diagnosed according to American Thyroid Association guidelines. Recruitment of patients was carried out at an endocrinology department in Xi'an, China. Each patient gave roughly 10 milliliters of peripheral blood, collected in an EDTA anticoagulant tube. Ficoll Paque Plus density gradient separation was used to isolate PBMCs, and no further T cell sorting was done. RNA quality was checked with an Agilent 2100 Bioanalyzer and agarose gel, and concentration with a NanoDrop 2000.

These data were also filed under a second study, of T cells in Graves' hyperthyroidism and ophthalmopathy. Per that second paper: Stable Graves' hyperthyroidism was defined as the absence of progression to ophthalmopathy over 18 months of follow-up. Hyperthyroidism patients were aged 18 to 65 years and newly diagnosed, with disease duration of less than 2 months. Patients with uncontrolled infections, other autoimmune diseases, pregnancy or lactation were excluded. Diagnoses were based on clinical symptoms, serum thyroxine and TRAb, thyroid ultrasound and orbital computed tomography. For the first round of RT-PCR on the TCR CDR3, the HTBI primer set was used together with the Qiagen OneStep RT-PCR kit. Most expanded thyroid clonotypes (frequency above 0.001) were also detected in blood, suggesting blood repertoires may reflect thyroid immune responses. A model built on a 13 V-J signature distinguished ophthalmopathy from stable hyperthyroidism, reaching roughly 88% sensitivity and about 81% specificity in cross-validation and 80%/75% in testing. During validation, the model predicted progression to ophthalmopathy a median of about 6.5 months ahead of onset, with almost 71% sensitivity and about 72% specificity. TCR V-J signatures able to tell the groups apart were searched for in a discovery cohort of about a hundred patients, of whom over 40 had Graves' ophthalmopathy and 57 had stable Graves' hyperthyroidism. Prospective prediction of ophthalmopathy was tested in an independent validation cohort consisting of roughly 19 hyperthyroidism patients and some 15 patients who later progressed to ophthalmopathy. For training and testing, the 100 or so patients in the discovery cohort were randomly divided in a 7:3 ratio. In addition, the study compared T-cell repertoires in thyroid tissue and in blood from roughly 6 Graves' hyperthyroidism patients. Once sampling was done, hyperthyroidism patients were given methimazole at a starting dose of 30 mg daily, whereas ophthalmopathy patients were given high-dose intravenous methylprednisolone. A second multiplex PCR round built the libraries, followed by size selection and purification. The libraries were sequenced on an Illumina HiSeq2000 using paired-end 100 bp reads. SOAPnuke was used to process the raw data, with reads discarded if the reads contained adapters or uncalled bases, had a mean Phred below 15, or lacked an exact constant-primer or identifier match. High-quality paired reads were merged using COPE v1.2.5, and each unique nucleotide sequence was defined as a clonotype. Clonotypes were aligned to IMGT TRBV, TRBD and TRBJ reference segments using MiTCR v1.1. Analysis was restricted to V-J combinations with a frequency above 0.0001, which covered 99.2% of repertoires. The TCS score was defined as the ratio of F50 (clonal expansion) to E x V (chaos), calculated using BLOSUM62-based TCRdist between CDR3 peptides within each V-J. Welch's t-statistics and random forest reduced 450 to 600 V-J features to 13, which were used in a naive Bayes classifier (R e1071). Sample size was not statistically predetermined, and investigators were not blinded to group allocation. According to the paper, TCR Vbeta CDR3 sequencing was carried out on 135 peripheral blood samples, which came from approximately 41 ophthalmopathy, around 75 hyperthyroidism and about 17 progressor patients.

The sequence was collected from a woman aged 18-30 years with Graves disease. Donor details come from another sample of the same person, matched by shared clones. Recombination connected TRBV5-1 to TRBJ2-5; TRBD1 lines up with 7 middle nucleotides. This specimen consisted of peripheral blood mononuclear cells (PBMCs), obtained at new diagnosis, from a patient treated with antithyroid drugs. The DNA sequence is given as TGCGCCAGCAGCTTGTTCGACAGGGACATTGAGACCCAGTACTTC. The encoded protein is CASSLFDRDIETQYF.